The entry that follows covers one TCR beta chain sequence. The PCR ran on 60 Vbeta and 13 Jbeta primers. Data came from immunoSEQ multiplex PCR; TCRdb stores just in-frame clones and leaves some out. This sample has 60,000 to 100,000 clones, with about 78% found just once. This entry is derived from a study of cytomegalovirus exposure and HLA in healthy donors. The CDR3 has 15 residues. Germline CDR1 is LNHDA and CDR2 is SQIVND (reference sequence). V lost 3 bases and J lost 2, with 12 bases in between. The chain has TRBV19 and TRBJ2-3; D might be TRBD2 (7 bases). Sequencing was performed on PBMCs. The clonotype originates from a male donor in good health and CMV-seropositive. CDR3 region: CASSIAGALTDTQYF. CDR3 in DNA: TGTGCCAGTAGTATCGCGGGGGCCCTCACAGATACGCAGTATTTT. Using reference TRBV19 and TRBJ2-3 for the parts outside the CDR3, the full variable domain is DGGITQSPKYLFRKEGQNVTLSCEQNLNHDAMYWYRQDPGQGLRLIYYSQIVNDFQKGDIAEGYSVSREKKESFPLTVTSAQKNPTAFYLCASSIAGALTDTQYFGPGTRLTVL.